This TCR beta chain was sequenced for a study of blood T cell repertoires in COVID-19. The CDR3 totals 14 residues. The V end was cut by 0 bases, the J end by 4 bases, with 6 bases between. Germline V gene lookup returns CDR1 SGHVS and CDR2 FNYEAQ. The data were produced by immunoSEQ multiplex PCR, yet TCRdb's version contains in-frame clones alone and is incomplete. The sample consists of 75,000 or so clones, around 90% of them appearing once. V is TRBV7-6 and J is TRBJ2-2; D is undetermined. Sequencing input: peripheral blood. The origin of this receptor is a man aged 70 or older with acute or convalescent COVID-19. This CDR3 reads CASSLAASTGELFF. Here the CDR3 DNA reads TGTGCCAGCAGCTTAGCGGCTAGCACCGGGGAGCTGTTTTTT.